This is a list of T cell receptor beta chains from one sample in a study of T cells in Graves' hyperthyroidism and ophthalmopathy. TCRdb recomputed calls from the multiplex PCR reads with MiXCR, one row per CDR3 protein. The sample contains around 300,000 distinct CDR3 sequences, roughly an eighth of which appear only once. Source material: blood. These receptors were collected from a woman aged 40 to 50 with Graves' ophthalmopathy. Both conserved end residues are part of each CDR3. D genes are given only for firm matches. Clone size appears in some rows only: once, few, many, or a class for an expanded clone.

D gene | J gene | V gene | clone size | CDR3 protein | CDR3 DNA
- | TRBJ2-7 | TRBV5-1 | - | CASSFGLSGPTYEQYF | TGCGCCAGCAGCTTTGGGTTATCAGGGCCTACCTACGAGCAGTACTTC
TRBD2 | TRBJ2-1 | TRBV20-1 | few | CSAGLAVNTYNEQFF | TGCAGTGCTGGACTAGCGGTAAACACCTACAATGAGCAGTTCTTC
- | TRBJ2-2 | TRBV5-4 | - | CASSPGPNTGELFF | TGTGCCAGCAGCCCAGGACCAAACACCGGGGAGCTGTTTTTT
- | TRBJ1-1 | TRBV7-9 | many | CASSLEFTPNTEAFF | TGTGCCAGCAGCTTAGAATTCACTCCGAACACTGAAGCTTTCTTT
- | TRBJ2-3 | TRBV7-3 | many | CASSAKGPKACTDTQYF | TGTGCCAGCAGCGCAAAAGGTCCTAAAGCGTGCACAGATACGCAGTATTTT
- | TRBJ2-1 | TRBV3-1 | many | CASSQSGTNEQFF | TGTGCCAGCAGCCAATCCGGGACGAATGAGCAGTTCTTC
TRBD1 | TRBJ2-5 | TRBV5-4 | few | CASSRAQGAGETQYF | TGTGCCAGCAGCCGGGCACAGGGGGCCGGAGAGACCCAGTACTTC
- | TRBJ2-5 | TRBV20-1 | many | CSAQLETQYF | TGCAGTGCGCAGCTGGAGACCCAGTACTTC
- | TRBJ1-1 | TRBV19 | - | CASRPWGYRATNTEAFF | TGTGCCAGTAGGCCCTGGGGCTACAGGGCCACAAACACTGAAGCTTTCTTT
TRBD1 | TRBJ2-1 | TRBV12-3/TRBV12-4 | many | CASSLVRGLYNEQFF | TGTGCCAGCAGTTTAGTGAGGGGGCTCTACAATGAGCAGTTCTTC
- | TRBJ1-1 | TRBV12-3/TRBV12-4 | many | CASRKPGHQNTEAFF | TGTGCCAGCAGAAAACCGGGACACCAGAACACTGAAGCTTTCTTT
TRBD2 | TRBJ2-7 | TRBV20-1 | few | CSAREPSGSGEQYF | TGCAGTGCTAGAGAACCTAGCGGGAGCGGGGAGCAGTACTTC
- | TRBJ2-1 | TRBV5-1 | few | CASTSMGDNEQFF | TGCGCCAGCACCAGCATGGGGGACAATGAGCAGTTCTTC
- | TRBJ1-1 | TRBV7-2 | many | CASSRGVTEAFF | TGTGCCAGCAGCCGAGGTGTCACTGAAGCTTTCTTT
- | TRBJ2-1 | TRBV6-4 | - | CASSAGRVRPFEPYPPYNEQFF | TGTGCCAGCAGTGCCGGCAGGGTCAGACCGTTTGAACCCTACCCGCCTTACAATGAGCAGTTCTTC
- | TRBJ1-1 | TRBV19 | many | CARAELGLSSEAFF | TGTGCCAGAGCTGAGTTGGGCCTGTCATCTGAAGCTTTCTTT
- | TRBJ2-7 | TRBV19 | few | CASSIAHSDYEQYF | TGTGCCAGTAGTATAGCACACTCGGATTACGAGCAGTACTTC
- | TRBJ2-7 | TRBV12-3/TRBV12-4 | many | CASSLDRVFNEQYF | TGTGCCAGCAGTTTAGACAGGGTCTTCAACGAGCAGTACTTC
- | TRBJ2-4 | TRBV20-1 | - | CSAREAIAKNIQYF | TGCAGTGCTAGAGAAGCGATAGCCAAAAACATTCAGTACTTC
- | TRBJ2-4 | TRBV11-1 | - | CASSPRQSGNRARVAKNIQYF | TGTGCCAGCAGCCCTAGACAGTCCGGGAATAGGGCGAGAGTGGCCAAAAACATTCAGTACTTC
TRBD2 | TRBJ2-7 | TRBV7-9 | many | CASSITSGLYEQYF | TGTGCCAGCAGCATCACTAGCGGACTCTACGAGCAGTACTTC
- | TRBJ1-1 | TRBV7-2 | many | CASSLGGLNTEAFF | TGTGCCAGCAGCCTTGGGGGTTTGAACACTGAAGCTTTCTTT
- | TRBJ1-1 | TRBV27 | few | CASSVDLRGEAFF | TGTGCCAGCAGCGTGGACCTCCGGGGGGAAGCTTTCTTT
- | TRBJ2-1 | TRBV7-2 | many | CASSPPGVGEQFF | TGTGCCAGCAGCCCACCCGGGGTGGGTGAGCAGTTCTTC
- | TRBJ2-7 | TRBV6-4 | - | CASSQRGEQYF | TGTGCCAGCAGCCAACGCGGGGAGCAGTACTTC
- | TRBJ2-5 | TRBV7-2 | many | CASSPLETQYF | TGTGCCAGCAGCCCTTTGGAGACCCAGTACTTC
- | TRBJ1-5 | TRBV5-6 | few | CASSSGRGVTQPQHF | TGTGCCAGCAGCAGTGGCCGGGGGGTTACTCAGCCCCAGCATTTT
- | TRBJ2-3 | TRBV24-1 | many | CATSDPDRSTDTQYF | TGTGCCACCAGTGACCCGGACAGAAGCACAGATACGCAGTATTTT
TRBD2 | TRBJ2-2 | TRBV7-6 | many | CASSPKGGLEDAGELFF | TGTGCCAGCAGTCCAAAGGGGGGACTAGAGGACGCCGGGGAGCTGTTTTTT
TRBD2 | TRBJ2-1 | TRBV28 | - | CASSLPGLAGNEQFF | TGTGCCAGCAGTCTTCCGGGACTAGCGGGAAACGAGCAGTTCTTC
- | TRBJ2-3 | TRBV19 | - | CASIGAVTDTQYF | TGTGCCAGTATAGGGGCAGTCACAGATACGCAGTATTTT
TRBD2 | TRBJ2-2 | TRBV19 | many | CASSTGLAGVTGELFF | TGTGCCAGTAGTACGGGACTAGCGGGAGTAACCGGGGAGCTGTTTTTT
- | TRBJ2-7 | TRBV20-1 | many | CSASVPSSYEQYF | TGCAGTGCTAGTGTACCGTCTTCTTACGAGCAGTACTTC
TRBD2 | TRBJ2-1 | TRBV11-2 | many | CASSFPRTSSVYNEQFF | TGTGCCAGCAGCTTCCCGAGGACTAGCAGTGTATACAATGAGCAGTTCTTC
TRBD1 | TRBJ2-3 | TRBV28 | many | CASSFPLTGSTDTQYF | TGTGCCAGCAGTTTTCCATTGACAGGGAGCACAGATACGCAGTATTTT
- | TRBJ2-2 | TRBV27 | - | CASSYRGRGELFF | TGTGCCAGCAGTTACCGGGGGAGAGGGGAGCTGTTTTTT
- | TRBJ2-1 | TRBV15 | few | CATSGTGTGDEQFF | TGTGCCACCAGTGGGACCGGGACTGGGGATGAGCAGTTCTTC
- | TRBJ2-3 | TRBV27 | - | CVSSPTRDSDTQYF | TGTGTCAGCAGTCCTACAAGGGATTCAGATACGCAGTATTTT
TRBD2 | TRBJ2-7 | TRBV3-1 | few | CASSQVSRASGKYEQYF | TGTGCCAGCAGCCAAGTGTCACGCGCCAGCGGGAAGTACGAGCAGTACTTC
- | TRBJ1-2 | TRBV7-9 | many | CASSFGRLDGYTF | TGTGCCAGCAGCTTCGGCCGACTGGATGGCTACACCTTC
- | TRBJ2-5 | TRBV24-1 | few | CATSDLQGTPVNETQYF | TGTGCCACCAGTGATTTGCAAGGGACACCGGTCAACGAGACCCAGTACTTC
- | TRBJ2-3 | TRBV7-6 | - | CASSPDWTSTDTQYF | TGTGCCAGCAGCCCGGACTGGACAAGCACAGATACGCAGTATTTT
- | TRBJ1-5 | TRBV20-1 | few | CSAAGALSDQPQHF | TGCAGTGCTGCCGGGGCCCTCTCCGACCAGCCCCAGCATTTT